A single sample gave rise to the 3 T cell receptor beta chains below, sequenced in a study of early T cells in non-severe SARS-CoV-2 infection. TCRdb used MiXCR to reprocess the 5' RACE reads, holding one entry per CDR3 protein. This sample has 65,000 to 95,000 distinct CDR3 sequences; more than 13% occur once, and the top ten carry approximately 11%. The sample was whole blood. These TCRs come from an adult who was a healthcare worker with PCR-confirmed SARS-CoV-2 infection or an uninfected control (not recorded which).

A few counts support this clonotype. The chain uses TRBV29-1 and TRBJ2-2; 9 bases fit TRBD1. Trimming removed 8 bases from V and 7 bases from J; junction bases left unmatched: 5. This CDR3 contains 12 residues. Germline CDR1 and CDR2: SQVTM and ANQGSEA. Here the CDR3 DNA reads TGCAGCTCCCGGACAGGGGACGGGGAGCTGTTTTTT. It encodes CSSRTGDGELFF.

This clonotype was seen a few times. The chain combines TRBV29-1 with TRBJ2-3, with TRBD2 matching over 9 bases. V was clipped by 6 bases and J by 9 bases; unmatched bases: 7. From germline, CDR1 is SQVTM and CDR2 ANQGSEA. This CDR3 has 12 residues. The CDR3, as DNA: TGCAGCGTATTCGCGGGGGGGCAAACGCAGTATTTT. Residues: CSVFAGGQTQYF.

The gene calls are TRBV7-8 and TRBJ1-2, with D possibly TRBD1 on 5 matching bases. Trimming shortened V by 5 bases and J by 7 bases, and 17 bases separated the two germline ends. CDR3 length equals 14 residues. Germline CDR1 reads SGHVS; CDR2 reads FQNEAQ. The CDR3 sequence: CASSPREGDSGYTF. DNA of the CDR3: TGTGCCAGCAGCCCCCGAGAGGGAGACAGTGGCTACACCTTC. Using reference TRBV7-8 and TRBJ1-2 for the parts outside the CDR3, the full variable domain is GAGVSQSPRYKVAKRGQDVALRCDPISGHVSLFWYQQALGQGPEFLTYFQNEAQLDKSGLPSDRFFAERPEGSVSTLKIQRTQQEDSAVYLCASSPREGDSGYTFGSGTRLTVV.